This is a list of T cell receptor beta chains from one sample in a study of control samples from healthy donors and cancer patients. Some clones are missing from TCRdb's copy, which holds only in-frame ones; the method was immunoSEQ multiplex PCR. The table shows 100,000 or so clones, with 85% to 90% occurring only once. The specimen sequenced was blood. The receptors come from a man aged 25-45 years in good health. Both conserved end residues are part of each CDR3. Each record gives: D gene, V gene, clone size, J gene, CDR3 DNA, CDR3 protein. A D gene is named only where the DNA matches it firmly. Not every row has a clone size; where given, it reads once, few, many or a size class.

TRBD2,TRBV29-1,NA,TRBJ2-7,TGCAGCGTTATTAAAAGGACTAGCGGTCTCGACGAGCAGTACTTC,CSVIKRTSGLDEQYF
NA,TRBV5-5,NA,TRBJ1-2,TGTGCCAGCAGCTTGGTCACGTGGAAGGGCTACACCTTC,CASSLVTWKGYTF
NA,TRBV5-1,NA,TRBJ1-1,TGCGCCAGCAGCTCATCAGGAGCCAAGAACACTGAAGCTTTCTTT,CASSSSGAKNTEAFF
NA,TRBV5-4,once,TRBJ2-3,TGTGCCAGCAGCTTGGGAGGGTCTGGGGCAGATACGCAGTATTTT,CASSLGGSGADTQYF
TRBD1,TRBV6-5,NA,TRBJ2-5,TGTGCCAGCAGTTACACATCCGGGACAGGGGAGACCCAGTACTTC,CASSYTSGTGETQYF
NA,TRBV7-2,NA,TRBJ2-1,TGTGCCAGCAGCTTAGCGGCGTACAGCTCCTACAATGAGCAGTTCTTC,CASSLAAYSSYNEQFF
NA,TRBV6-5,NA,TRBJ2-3,TGTGCCAGCACCTTACAGGGTGGCACAGATACGCAGTATTTT,CASTLQGGTDTQYF
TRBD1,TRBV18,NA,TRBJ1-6,TGTGCCAGCTCACCCCAGGACAGGTCTCGTAATTCACCCCTCCACTTT,CASSPQDRSRNSPLHF
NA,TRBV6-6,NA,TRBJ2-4,TGTGCCAGCAGTTACTCGGTCCGAAACATTCAGTACTTC,CASSYSVRNIQYF
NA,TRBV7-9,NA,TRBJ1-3,TGTGCCAGCAGCTTAGTACGGCCTTCTGGAAACACCATATATTTT,CASSLVRPSGNTIYF
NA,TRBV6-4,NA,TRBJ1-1,TGTGCCAGCAGTTTTGAGAGAGGCACTGAAGCTTTCTTT,CASSFERGTEAFF
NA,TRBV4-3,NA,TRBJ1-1,TGCGCCAGCAGCCAAGATCAGAGGGGAACTGAAGCTTTCTTT,CASSQDQRGTEAFF
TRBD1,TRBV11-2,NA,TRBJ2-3,TGTGCCAGCAGCTTAGATGGACAGGGGCTACGCACAGATACGCAGTATTTT,CASSLDGQGLRTDTQYF
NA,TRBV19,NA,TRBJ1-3,TGTGCCAGTAGTATTCAAGTTCGGAGGACAAATAACCCTGGAAACACCATATATTTT,CASSIQVRRTNNPGNTIYF
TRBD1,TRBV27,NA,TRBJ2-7,TGTGCCAGCAGTGACGGGACAGGGGGTCACGAGCAGTACTTC,CASSDGTGGHEQYF
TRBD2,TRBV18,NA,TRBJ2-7,TGTGCCAGCTCACCGACTTCACTAGCGGCCGGGAGCGAGCAGTACTTC,CASSPTSLAAGSEQYF
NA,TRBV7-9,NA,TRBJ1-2,TGTGCCAGCAGCATAGCCCAGACCTTGGCGGGAGATGGCTACACCTTC,CASSIAQTLAGDGYTF
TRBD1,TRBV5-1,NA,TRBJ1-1,TGCGCCAGCTCAGAGTCAACTGGGACAGCCACTGAAGCTTTCTTT,CASSESTGTATEAFF
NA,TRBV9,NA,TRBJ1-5,TGTGCCAGCAGCGTAGGGTCGGGGAGAGGGGGCAATCAGCCCCAGCATTTT,CASSVGSGRGGNQPQHF
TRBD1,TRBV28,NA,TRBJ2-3,TGTGCCAGCGAGGGACAGGGGTCAGATACGCAGTATTTT,CASEGQGSDTQYF
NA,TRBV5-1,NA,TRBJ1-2,TGCGCCAGCAGCTTGGGAGGGAATGGCTACACCTTC,CASSLGGNGYTF
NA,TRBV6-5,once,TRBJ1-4,TGTGCCAGCCTACATTGGGAGCAGGTGAATGAAAAACTGTTTTTT,CASLHWEQVNEKLFF
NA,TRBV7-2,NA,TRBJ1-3,TGTGCCAGCAGCTCAACCCCCCCCCAAGGGTCCGGAAACACCATATATTTT,CASSSTPPQGSGNTIYF
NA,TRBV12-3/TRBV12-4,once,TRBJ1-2,TGTGCCAGCAGCCCAGGGCCCGGGTATGGCTACACCTTC,CASSPGPGYGYTF
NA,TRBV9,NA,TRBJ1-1,TGTGCCAGCAGCGTAGTGGCAGCAGAAGCTTTCTTT,CASSVVAAEAFF
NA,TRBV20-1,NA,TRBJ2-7,TGCAGTGCTAGAGATGGGGACGAGCAGTACTTC,CSARDGDEQYF
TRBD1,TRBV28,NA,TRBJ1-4,TGTGCCAGCAGTCCCGGGACAGCCTCTAATGAAAAACTGTTTTTT,CASSPGTASNEKLFF
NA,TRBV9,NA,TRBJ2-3,TGTGCCAGCAGCGTAGCGGGCACAGATACGCAGTATTTT,CASSVAGTDTQYF
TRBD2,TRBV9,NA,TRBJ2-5,TGTGCCAGCAGCGTAGAAAGCGGGGGTGGGGAGACCCAGTACTTC,CASSVESGGGETQYF
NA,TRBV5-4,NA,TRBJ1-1,TGTGCCAGCAGACAGGGAACTGAAGCTTTCTTT,CASRQGTEAFF
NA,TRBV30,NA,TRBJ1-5,TGTGCCTGGAATAAACGGGGGGTTAGCAATCAGCCCCAGCATTTT,CAWNKRGVSNQPQHF
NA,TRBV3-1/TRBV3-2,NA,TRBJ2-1,TGTGCCAGCGGCCGCAGGGGGGGAGATGAGCAGTTCTTC,CASGRRGGDEQFF
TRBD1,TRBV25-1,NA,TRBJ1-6,TGTGCCAGCACCCCCGGGGGACAGGGAGGTTCACCCCTCCACTTT,CASTPGGQGGSPLHF
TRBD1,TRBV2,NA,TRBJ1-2,TGTGCCAGCAGTGTCAGTGGACAGGGGTTTGGCTACACCTTC,CASSVSGQGFGYTF
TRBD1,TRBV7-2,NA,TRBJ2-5,TGTGCCAGCAGCTCGGACAGGGGAGAGACCCAGTACTTC,CASSSDRGETQYF
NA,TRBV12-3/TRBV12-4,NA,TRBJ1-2,TGTGCCAGCAGTCCTGGGACACACTATGGCTACACCTTC,CASSPGTHYGYTF
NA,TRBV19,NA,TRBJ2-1,TGTGCCAGTAGTATTACAGGGATAAACAATGAGCAGTTCTTC,CASSITGINNEQFF
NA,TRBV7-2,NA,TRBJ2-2,TGTGCCAGCAGCTTAGTATCGGGTCGGAACACCGGGGAGCTGTTTTTT,CASSLVSGRNTGELFF
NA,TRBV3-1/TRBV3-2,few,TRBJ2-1,TGTGCCAGCAGCCCCTCATACAATGAGCAGTTCTTC,CASSPSYNEQFF
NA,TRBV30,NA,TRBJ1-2,TGTGCCTGGAGTCGCCCTGGGGCAGATAGTAACTATGGCTACACCTTC,CAWSRPGADSNYGYTF
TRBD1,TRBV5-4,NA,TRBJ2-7,TGTGCCAGTACCCACCGAAGACAGGGGCGGACTTACGAGCAGTACTTC,CASTHRRQGRTYEQYF
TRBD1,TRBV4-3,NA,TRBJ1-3,TGCGCCAGCAGCCCATCTGAAGCAGGGGGGTCTGGAAACACCATATATTTT,CASSPSEAGGSGNTIYF
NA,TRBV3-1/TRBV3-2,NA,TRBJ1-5,TGTGCCAGCAGCCAAGGCAGGGGAGGAAATCAGCCCCAGCATTTT,CASSQGRGGNQPQHF
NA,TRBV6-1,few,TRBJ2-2,TGTGCCAGCAGTGAAGTCCGGTGGTCCGGGGAGCTGTTTTTT,CASSEVRWSGELFF
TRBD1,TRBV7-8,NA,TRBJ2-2,TGTGCCAGCAGTCCCCGGACAGGGGGGGGCACCGGGGAGCTGTTTTTT,CASSPRTGGGTGELFF
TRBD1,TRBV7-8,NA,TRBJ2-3,TGTGCCAGCGGCTTAGGATTGGGGGGACCCTGGACAGGGGCAGATACGCAGTATTTT,CASGLGLGGPWTGADTQYF
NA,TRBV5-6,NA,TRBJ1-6,TGTGCCAGCAGCTTTCCCGGGAGAGCACCCCTCCACTTT,CASSFPGRAPLHF
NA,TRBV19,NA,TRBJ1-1,TGTGCCAGTACCCCAGACCTTGGGGTATCGAACACTGAAGCTTTCTTT,CASTPDLGVSNTEAFF
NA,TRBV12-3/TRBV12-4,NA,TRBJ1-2,TGTGCCAGCAGTCCCAGGGGCGCCTATGGCTACACCTTC,CASSPRGAYGYTF
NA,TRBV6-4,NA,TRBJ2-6,TGTGCCAGCAGTGAAGCTGGGGCCAACGTCCTGACTTTC,CASSEAGANVLTF
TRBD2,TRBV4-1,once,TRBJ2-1,TGCGCCAGCAGCCTACTAGCGGGGGTGCAGTTCTTC,CASSLLAGVQFF
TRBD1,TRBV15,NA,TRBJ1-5,TGTGCCACCAGCGGGACAGGGATGAAGCAGCCCCAGCATTTT,CATSGTGMKQPQHF